This T cell receptor beta chain was profiled in a study of cytomegalovirus exposure and HLA in healthy donors. Comment on this clone: The antigen is undetermined.

Broader study findings: In a later analysis, parvovirus B19, influenza, CMV and Epstein-Barr virus appeared linked to several top co-occurrence clusters.

With 1 base clipped from V and 1 base from J, the junction kept 3 bases outside the gene matches. The CDR3 is 16 residues long. Per germline, CDR1 SGHVS and CDR2 FQNEAQ. Primers: 60 Vbeta forward and 13 Jbeta reverse. The table came from immunoSEQ multiplex PCR; TCRdb's copy has only in-frame clones and leaves some out. Among fewer than 250,000 clones listed, roughly 80% were seen once. The chain combines TRBV7-8 with TRBJ2-3; TRBD2 agrees at 9 bases. The sequencing sample was made of PBMCs. The receptor's source is a man between 25 and 39 years old in good health and CMV-seronegative. The CDR3 reads CASSLELAGGTDTQYF. CDR3 nucleotide sequence: TGTGCCAGCAGCTTAGAGTTAGCGGGGGGCACAGATACGCAGTATTTT.